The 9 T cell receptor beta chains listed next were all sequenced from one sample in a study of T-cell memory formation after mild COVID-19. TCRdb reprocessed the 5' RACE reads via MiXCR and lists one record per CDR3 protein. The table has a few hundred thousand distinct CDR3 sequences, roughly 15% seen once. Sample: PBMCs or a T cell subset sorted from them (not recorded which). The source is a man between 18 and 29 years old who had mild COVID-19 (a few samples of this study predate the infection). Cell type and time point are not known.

Here the CDR3 DNA reads TGTGCCAGCAGTCCTACTTCTGGGGCCAACGTCCTGACTTTC. Protein product: CASSPTSGANVLTF. This chain connects TRBV6-6 to TRBJ2-6; D is unresolved. Trimming took 5 bases from V and 1 from J, leaving 6 bases between them. The CDR3 is 14 amino acids. Germline lookup yields CDR1 MNHNY and CDR2 SVGAGI (reference sequence).

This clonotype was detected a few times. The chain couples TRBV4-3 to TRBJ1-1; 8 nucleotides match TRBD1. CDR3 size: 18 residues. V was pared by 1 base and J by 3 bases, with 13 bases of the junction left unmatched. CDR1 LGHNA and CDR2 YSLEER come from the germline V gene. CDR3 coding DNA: TGCGCCAGCAGCCAAGCTTGGACAGGGTATGAGTGGGACACTGAAGCTTTCTTT. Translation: CASSQAWTGYEWDTEAFF.

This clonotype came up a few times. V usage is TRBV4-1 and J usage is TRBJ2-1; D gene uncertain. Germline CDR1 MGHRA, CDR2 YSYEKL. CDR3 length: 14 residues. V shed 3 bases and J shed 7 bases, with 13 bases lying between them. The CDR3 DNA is TGCGCCAGCAGCCACCCCGACCTCTGGAATGAGCAGTTCTTC. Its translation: CASSHPDLWNEQFF.

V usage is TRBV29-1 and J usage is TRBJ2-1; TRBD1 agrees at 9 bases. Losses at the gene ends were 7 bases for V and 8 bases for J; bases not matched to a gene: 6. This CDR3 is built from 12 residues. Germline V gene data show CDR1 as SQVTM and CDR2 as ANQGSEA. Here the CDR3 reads CSAGTGPHEQFF. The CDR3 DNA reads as TGCAGCGCCGGGACAGGGCCTCATGAGCAGTTCTTC.

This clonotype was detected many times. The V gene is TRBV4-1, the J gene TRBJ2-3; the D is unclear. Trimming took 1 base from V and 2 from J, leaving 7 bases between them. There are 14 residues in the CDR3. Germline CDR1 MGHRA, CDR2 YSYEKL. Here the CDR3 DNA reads TGCGCCAGCAGCCAAGTTGCGGTCACAGATACGCAGTATTTT. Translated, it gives CASSQVAVTDTQYF.

The CDR3 spells CASSSQDRLAQYF. In nucleotides, the CDR3 is TGTGCCAGCAGCTCCCAAGACAGGTTGGCGCAGTATTTT. V and J are TRBV7-2 and TRBJ2-3, with D tentatively TRBD1 (6 bases). Germline CDR1 reads SGHTA; CDR2 reads FQGNSA. The CDR3 loop spans 13 amino acids. Trimming removed 4 bases at V and 10 bases at J, with 15 bases between.

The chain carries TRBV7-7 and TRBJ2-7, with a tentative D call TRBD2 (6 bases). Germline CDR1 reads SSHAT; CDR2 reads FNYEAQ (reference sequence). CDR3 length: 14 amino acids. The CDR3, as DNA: TGTGCTAGCAGCTCTGGAGGGCCCGACTACGAGCAGTACGTC. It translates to CASSSGGPDYEQYV.

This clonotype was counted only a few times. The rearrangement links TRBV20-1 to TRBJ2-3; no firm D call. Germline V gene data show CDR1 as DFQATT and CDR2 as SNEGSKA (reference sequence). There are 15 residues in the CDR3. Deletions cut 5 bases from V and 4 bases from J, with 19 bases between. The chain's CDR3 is CSAESTSTSADTQYF. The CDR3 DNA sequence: TGCAGTGCTGAATCGACTTCCACCTCGGCAGATACGCAGTATTTT.

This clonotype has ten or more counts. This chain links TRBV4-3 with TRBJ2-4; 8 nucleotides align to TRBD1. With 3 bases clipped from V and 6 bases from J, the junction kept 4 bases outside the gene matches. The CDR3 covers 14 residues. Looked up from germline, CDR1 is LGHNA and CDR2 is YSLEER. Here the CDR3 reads CASSQDGQGNIQYF. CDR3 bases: TGCGCCAGCAGCCAGGACGGACAGGGAAACATTCAGTACTTC.